This entry lists 2 T cell receptor beta chains sequenced from one sample in a study of response to subunit inactivated influenza vaccine. TCRdb itself ran the RT-PCR reads through MiXCR, one entry per CDR3 protein. The sample lists about 530,000 distinct CDR3 sequences, over 9.5% occurring once. The sample here was PBMCs from blood, taken on the day of vaccination. These receptors were taken from a man aged 50 to 59 who received an inactivated influenza vaccine.

This clonotype was recorded a few times. V gene TRBV4-1 combines with J gene TRBJ2-7, with 9 nucleotides matching TRBD2. In germline, CDR1 is MGHRA, CDR2 YSYEKL. CDR3 length: 16 amino acids. After removal of 5 bases from V and 4 bases from J, the junction contained 12 bases not matched to a gene. The CDR3 region has the DNA TGCGCCAGCAGCTGGAGCGCGCGGGAGGGCCTATACGAGCAGTACTTC. It is translated as CASSWSAREGLYEQYF.

This chain connects TRBV5-1 to TRBJ1-2; D gene ambiguous. V shed 0 bases and J shed 6 bases, with 12 bases lying between them. From germline, CDR1 is SGHRS and CDR2 YFSETQ. The CDR3 totals 14 residues. The CDR3 nucleotides read TGCGCCAGCAGCTTGGCCAGGTCCGGAGATGGCTACACCTTC. It codes for CASSLARSGDGYTF.